This T cell receptor (beta chain) emerged from a study of early T cells in non-severe SARS-CoV-2 infection. Each cDNA molecule carried a unique molecular identifier. MiXCR, run by TCRdb on the 5' RACE reads, gives a single entry per CDR3 protein. The data hold 30,000 or so distinct CDR3 sequences, with 5.5% to 7% observed a single time. Germline CDR1 is MNHEY and CDR2 is SMNVEV (reference sequence). The CDR3 loop spans 16 amino acids. V shed 6 bases and J 5 bases; nucleotides not matched to a gene: 12. This clonotype came up a few times. The sample comprised whole blood. The gene calls are TRBV27 and TRBJ2-7; TRBD2 matches 11 bases. The origin of this receptor is an adult who was a healthcare worker with PCR-confirmed SARS-CoV-2 infection or an uninfected control (not recorded which). CDR3 sequence: CASSFNSGRARDEQYF. The CDR3 region has the DNA TGTGCCAGCAGCTTTAATAGCGGGAGGGCCCGGGACGAGCAGTACTTC.